The TCR beta chain under discussion was sequenced for a study of T-cell reconstitution after alpha-beta-depleted transplantation in children. A TCRbeta library incorporating unique molecular identifiers was prepared. TCRdb itself ran the PCR reads through MiXCR, one entry per CDR3 protein. The sample carries about 300,000 distinct CDR3 sequences, 10% recorded once. Germline V gives CDR1 SGHRS, CDR2 YFSETQ. The CDR3 is 15 amino acids. V dropped 5 bases and J dropped 1 base, with 14 bases sitting between them. There are many counts of this clonotype. Its cognate antigen is unknown. General study findings and limits: Several hundred expanded graft clones reportedly supplied alpha-beta T cells about two months after transplant. Newly generated T cells supplied most T-cell counts and diversity one year post-transplant.

The sequences come from PBMCs, collected before TCRalphabeta/CD19-depleted stem cell transplant. The sequence was obtained from a boy in the first two years of life with acute myeloid leukemia, due to receive a stem cell transplant. This chain links TRBV5-1 with TRBJ2-3; TRBD2 might be the D (7 bases). CDR3 in amino acids: CASRWEGGGTDTQYF. The CDR3 region has the DNA TGCGCCAGCAGATGGGAGGGGGGAGGCACAGATACGCAGTATTTT.